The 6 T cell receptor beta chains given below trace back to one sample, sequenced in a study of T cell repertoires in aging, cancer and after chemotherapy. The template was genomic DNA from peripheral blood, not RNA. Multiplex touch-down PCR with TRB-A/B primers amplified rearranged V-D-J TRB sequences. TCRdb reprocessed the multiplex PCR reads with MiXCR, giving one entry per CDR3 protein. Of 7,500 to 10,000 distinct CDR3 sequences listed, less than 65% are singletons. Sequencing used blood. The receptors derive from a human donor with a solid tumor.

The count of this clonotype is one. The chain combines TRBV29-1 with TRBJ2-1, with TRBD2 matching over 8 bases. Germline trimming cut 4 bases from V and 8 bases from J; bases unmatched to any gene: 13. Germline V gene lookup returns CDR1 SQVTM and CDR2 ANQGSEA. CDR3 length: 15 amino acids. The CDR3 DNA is TGCAGCGTTGTCGACAGTGGACTAGCACTCCATGAGCAGTTCTTC. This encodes CSVVDSGLALHEQFF.

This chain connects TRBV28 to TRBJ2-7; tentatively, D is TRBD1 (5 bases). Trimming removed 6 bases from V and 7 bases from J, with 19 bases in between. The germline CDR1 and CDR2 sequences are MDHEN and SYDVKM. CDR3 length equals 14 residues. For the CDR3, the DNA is TGTGCCAGCAGGCCCCGCGACTGGGGCATAGAGCAGTACTTC. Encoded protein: CASRPRDWGIEQYF.

The CDR3 nucleotides are TGTGCCAGCAGCTTAGGGACCGGGGAGCTGTTTTTT. Encoded protein: CASSLGTGELFF. This chain links TRBV7-3 with TRBJ2-2; D unresolved. Trimming stripped 2 bases from V and 5 bases from J, with 3 bases between. The V gene's germline CDR1 is SGHTA and CDR2 FQGTGA. The CDR3 totals 12 residues.

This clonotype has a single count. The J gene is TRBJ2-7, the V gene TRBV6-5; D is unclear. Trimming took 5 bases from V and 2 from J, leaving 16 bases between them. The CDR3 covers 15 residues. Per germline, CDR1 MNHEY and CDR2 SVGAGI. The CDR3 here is CASSEAIGKTYEQYF. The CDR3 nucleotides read TGTGCCAGCAGTGAAGCAATAGGAAAGACCTACGAGCAGTACTTC.

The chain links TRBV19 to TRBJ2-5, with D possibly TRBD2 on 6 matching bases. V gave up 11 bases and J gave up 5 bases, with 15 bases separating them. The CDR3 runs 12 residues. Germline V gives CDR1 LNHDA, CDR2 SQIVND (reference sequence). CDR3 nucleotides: TGTGCCTGGAGGGATGGCCCGGAGACCCAGTACTTC. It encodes CAWRDGPETQYF.

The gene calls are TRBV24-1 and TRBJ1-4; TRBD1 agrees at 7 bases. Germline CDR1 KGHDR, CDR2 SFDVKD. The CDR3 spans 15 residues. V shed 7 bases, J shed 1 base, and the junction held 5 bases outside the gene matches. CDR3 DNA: TGTGCCACCAGCAAGGGGGACAGAACTAATGAAAAACTGTTTTTT. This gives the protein CATSKGDRTNEKLFF.